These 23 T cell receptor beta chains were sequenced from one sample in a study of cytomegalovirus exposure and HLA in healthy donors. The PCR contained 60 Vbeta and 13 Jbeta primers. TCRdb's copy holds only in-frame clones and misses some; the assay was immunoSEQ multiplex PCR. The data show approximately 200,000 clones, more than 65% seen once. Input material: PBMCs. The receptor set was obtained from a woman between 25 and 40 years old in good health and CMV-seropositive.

The CDR3 coding sequence is TGTGCCAGTAGCGCATTGGTGGGGGGCTACGAGCAGTACTTC. Protein: CASSALVGGYEQYF. The rearrangement links TRBV19 to TRBJ2-7, with a weak D call TRBD2 (6 bases). The V gene lost 6 bases and the J gene lost 3 bases, with 15 bases spanning the gap. The CDR3 consists of 14 residues. Germline loops: CDR1 LNHDA, CDR2 SQIVND (reference sequence).

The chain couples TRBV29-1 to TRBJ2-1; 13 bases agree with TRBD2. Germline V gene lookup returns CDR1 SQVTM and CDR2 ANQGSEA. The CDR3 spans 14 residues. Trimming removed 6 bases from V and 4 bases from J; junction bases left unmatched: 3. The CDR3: CSVVTSGGYNEQFF. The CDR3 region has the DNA TGCAGCGTCGTGACTAGCGGGGGGTACAATGAGCAGTTCTTC.

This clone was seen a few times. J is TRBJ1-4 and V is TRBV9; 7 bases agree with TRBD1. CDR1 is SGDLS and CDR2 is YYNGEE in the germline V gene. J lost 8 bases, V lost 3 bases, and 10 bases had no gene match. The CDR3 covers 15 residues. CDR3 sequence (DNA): TGTGCCAGCAGCGCGACGGACAGGATGGGGGAAAAACTGTTTTTT. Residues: CASSATDRMGEKLFF.

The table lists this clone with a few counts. CDR3 protein: CASRAGSNQPQHF. CDR3 bases: TGCGCCAGCAGGGCAGGAAGCAATCAGCCCCAGCATTTT. The V call is TRBV10-2, the J call TRBJ1-5; D uncertain. CDR3 size: 13 residues. With 6 bases removed from V and 1 base from J, the gap between germline ends came to 7 bases. Germline V gene data show CDR1 as WSHSY and CDR2 as SAAADI.

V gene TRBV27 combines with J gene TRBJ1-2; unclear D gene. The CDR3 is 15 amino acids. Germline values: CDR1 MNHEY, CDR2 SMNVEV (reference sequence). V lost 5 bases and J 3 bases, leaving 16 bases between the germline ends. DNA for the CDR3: TGTGCCAGCAGTCCCGCCGGGAGGGCGCACTATGGCTACACCTTC. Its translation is CASSPAGRAHYGYTF.

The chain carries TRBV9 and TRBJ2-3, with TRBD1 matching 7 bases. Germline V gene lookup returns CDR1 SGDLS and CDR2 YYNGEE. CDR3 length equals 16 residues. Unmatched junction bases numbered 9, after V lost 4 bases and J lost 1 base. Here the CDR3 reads CASSSTTGYGTDTQYF. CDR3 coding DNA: TGTGCCAGCAGCTCTACGACAGGGTATGGCACAGATACGCAGTATTTT.

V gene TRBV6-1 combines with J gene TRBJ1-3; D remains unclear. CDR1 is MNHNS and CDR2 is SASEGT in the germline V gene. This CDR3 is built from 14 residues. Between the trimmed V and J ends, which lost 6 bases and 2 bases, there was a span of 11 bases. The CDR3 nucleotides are TGTGCCAGCAGCCCCGGTGTCGCTGGAAACACCATATATTTT. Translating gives CASSPGVAGNTIYF.

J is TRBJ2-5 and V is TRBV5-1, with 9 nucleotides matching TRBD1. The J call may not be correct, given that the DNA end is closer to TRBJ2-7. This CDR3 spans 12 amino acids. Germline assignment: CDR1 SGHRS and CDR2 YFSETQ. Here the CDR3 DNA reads TGCGCCGGAAGACAGGGGGTCCACGAGCAGTACTTC. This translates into CAGRQGVHEQYF.

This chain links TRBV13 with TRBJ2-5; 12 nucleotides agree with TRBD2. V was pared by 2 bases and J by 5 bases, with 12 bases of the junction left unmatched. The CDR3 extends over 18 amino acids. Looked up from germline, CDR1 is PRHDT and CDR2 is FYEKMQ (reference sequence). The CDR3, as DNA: TGTGCCAGCAGCTTAATTGGGACTAGCGGGCTCGCGGGGGAGACCCAGTACTTC. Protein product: CASSLIGTSGLAGETQYF.

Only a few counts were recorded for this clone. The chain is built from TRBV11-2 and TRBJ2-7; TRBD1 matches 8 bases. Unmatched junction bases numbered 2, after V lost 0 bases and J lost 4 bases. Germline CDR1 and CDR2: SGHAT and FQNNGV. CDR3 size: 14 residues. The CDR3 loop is CASSLEQGGYEQYF. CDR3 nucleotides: TGTGCCAGCAGCTTAGAACAGGGGGGTTACGAGCAGTACTTC.

The CDR3 sequence is CASGTSGSTDTQYF. CDR3 bases: TGTGCCAGCGGAACCTCCGGGAGCACAGATACGCAGTATTTT. The chain links TRBV6-5 to TRBJ2-3; D is unresolved. Germline lookup yields CDR1 MNHEY and CDR2 SVGAGI. The CDR3 sequence is 14 residues long. Trimming took 8 bases from V and 0 from J, leaving 12 bases between them.

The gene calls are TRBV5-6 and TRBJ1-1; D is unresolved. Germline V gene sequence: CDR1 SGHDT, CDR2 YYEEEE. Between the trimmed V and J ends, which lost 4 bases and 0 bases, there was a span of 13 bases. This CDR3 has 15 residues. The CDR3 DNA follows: TGTGCCAGCAGCGCGGGCCGTCGGGTGAACACTGAAGCTTTCTTT. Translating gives CASSAGRRVNTEAFF.

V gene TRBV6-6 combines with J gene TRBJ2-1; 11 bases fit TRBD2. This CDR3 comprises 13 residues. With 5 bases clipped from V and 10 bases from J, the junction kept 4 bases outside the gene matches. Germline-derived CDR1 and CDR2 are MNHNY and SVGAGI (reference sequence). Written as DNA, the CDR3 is TGTGCCAGCAGTCTACTAGCGGGAGTCGAGCAGTTCTTC. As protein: CASSLLAGVEQFF.

CDR3 loop: CASSLGLAGNNEQFF. Written as DNA, the CDR3 is TGTGCCAGCAGTCTGGGACTAGCGGGAAACAATGAGCAGTTCTTC. This chain links TRBV27 with TRBJ2-1; TRBD2 agrees at 13 bases. V lost 5 bases, J lost 5 bases, and 3 bases stayed unmatched. CDR3 size: 15 residues. Germline V CDR1 and CDR2: MNHEY, SMNVEV (reference sequence).

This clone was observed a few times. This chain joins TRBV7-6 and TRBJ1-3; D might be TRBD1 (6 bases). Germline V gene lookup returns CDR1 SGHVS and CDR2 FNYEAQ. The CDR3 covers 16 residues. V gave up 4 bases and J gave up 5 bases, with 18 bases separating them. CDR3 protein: CASSSGVMSSRNTIYF. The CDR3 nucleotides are TGTGCCAGCAGCTCAGGGGTAATGTCGTCTAGAAACACCATATATTTT.

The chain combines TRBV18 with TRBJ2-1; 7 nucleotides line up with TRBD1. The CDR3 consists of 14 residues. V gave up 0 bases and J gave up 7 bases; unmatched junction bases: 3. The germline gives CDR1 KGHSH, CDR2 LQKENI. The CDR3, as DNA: TGTGCCAGCTCACCACCGACAGGGCAGAATGAGCAGTTCTTC. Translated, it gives CASSPPTGQNEQFF. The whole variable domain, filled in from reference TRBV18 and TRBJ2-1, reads NAGVMQNPRHLVRRRGQEARLRCSPMKGHSHVYWYRQLPEEGLKFMVYLQKENIIDESGMPKERFSAEFPKEGPSILRIQQVVRGDSAAYFCASSPPTGQNEQFFGPGTRLTVL.

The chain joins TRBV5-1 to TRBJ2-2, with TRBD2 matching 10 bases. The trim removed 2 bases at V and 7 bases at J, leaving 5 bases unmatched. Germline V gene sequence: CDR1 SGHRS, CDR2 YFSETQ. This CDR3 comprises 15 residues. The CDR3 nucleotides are TGCGCCAGCAGCTTCCTAGCGGGAGCTGGCGGGGAGCTGTTTTTT. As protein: CASSFLAGAGGELFF.

CDR3 region: CASSPGQVPNSPLHF. In nucleotides, the CDR3 is TGTGCCAGCAGTCCTGGACAGGTGCCTAATTCACCCCTCCACTTT. This chain connects TRBV28 to TRBJ1-6; 7 bases map to TRBD1. V was pared by 5 bases and J by 6 bases, with 7 bases of the junction left unmatched. This CDR3 spans 15 amino acids. Germline CDR1 reads MDHEN; CDR2 reads SYDVKM.

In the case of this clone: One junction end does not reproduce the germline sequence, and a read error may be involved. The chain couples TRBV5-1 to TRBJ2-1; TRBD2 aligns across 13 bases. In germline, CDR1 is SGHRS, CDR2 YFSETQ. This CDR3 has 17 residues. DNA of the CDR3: TGCACCAGCAGCTCCCGAGAACTAGCGGGAGGGAGAGGTGAGCAGTTCTTC. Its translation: CTSSSRELAGGRGEQFF.

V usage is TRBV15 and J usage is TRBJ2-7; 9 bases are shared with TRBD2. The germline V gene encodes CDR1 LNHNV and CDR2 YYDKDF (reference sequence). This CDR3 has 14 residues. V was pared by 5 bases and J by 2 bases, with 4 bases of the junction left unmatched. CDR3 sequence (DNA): TGTGCCACCAGCTCAGCGGGAGGTGCCTACGAGCAGTACTTC. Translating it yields CATSSAGGAYEQYF. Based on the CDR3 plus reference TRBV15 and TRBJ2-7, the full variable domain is DAMVIQNPRYQVTQFGKPVTLSCSQTLNHNVMYWYQQKSSQAPKLLFHYYDKDFNNEADTPDNFQSRRPNTSFCFLDIRSPGLGDTAMYLCATSSAGGAYEQYFGPGTRLTVT.

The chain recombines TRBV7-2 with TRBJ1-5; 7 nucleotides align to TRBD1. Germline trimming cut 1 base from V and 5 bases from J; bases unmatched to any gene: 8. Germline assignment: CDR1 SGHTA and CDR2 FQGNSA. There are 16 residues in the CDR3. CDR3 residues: CASSLVVTGSDQPQHF. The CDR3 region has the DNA TGTGCCAGCAGCTTAGTGGTGACAGGGTCGGATCAGCCCCAGCATTTT.

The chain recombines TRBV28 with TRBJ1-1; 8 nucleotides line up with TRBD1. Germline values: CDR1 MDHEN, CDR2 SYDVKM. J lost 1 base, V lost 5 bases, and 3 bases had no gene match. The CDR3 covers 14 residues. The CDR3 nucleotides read TGTGCCAGCAGTGGAACAGGGGGGAACACTGAAGCTTTCTTT. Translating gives CASSGTGGNTEAFF.

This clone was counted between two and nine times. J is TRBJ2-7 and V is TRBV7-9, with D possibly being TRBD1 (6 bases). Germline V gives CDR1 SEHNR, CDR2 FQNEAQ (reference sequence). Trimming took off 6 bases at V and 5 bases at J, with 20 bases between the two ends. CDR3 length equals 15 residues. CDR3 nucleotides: TGTGCCAGCAGTTCGGACTCCCCAGGGGCCCACGAGCAGTACTTC. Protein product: CASSSDSPGAHEQYF.